The next 26 T cell receptor beta chains were all read from a single sample in a study of cytomegalovirus exposure and HLA in healthy donors. The repertoire was sequenced with immunoSEQ multiplex PCR; TCRdb's copy has only in-frame clones and lacks some. Of 50,000 to 80,000 clones listed, over 85% are singletons. Sequencing was carried out using PBMCs. These receptors all come from a woman in her late teens or twenties in good health and CMV-seropositive.

This chain connects TRBV13 to TRBJ1-4, with 8 bases aligning to TRBD1. V was pared by 4 bases and J by 8 bases, with 6 bases of the junction left unmatched. The CDR3 is 14 amino acids. Germline lookup yields CDR1 PRHDT and CDR2 FYEKMQ (reference sequence). The chain's CDR3 is CASSSTGEEEKLFF. The CDR3 nucleotides are TGTGCCAGCAGCTCGACAGGGGAGGAAGAAAAACTGTTTTTT.

The chain employs TRBV19 and TRBJ2-7; D uncertain. The CDR3 is 11 amino acids. Trimming cost V 4 bases and J 7 bases, with 8 bases left between them. Germline V CDR1 and CDR2: LNHDA, SQIVND (reference sequence). The CDR3 nucleotides read TGTGCCAGTAGTACCGCACGGGAGCAGTACTTC. Protein sequence: CASSTAREQYF.

The genes are TRBV11-2 and TRBJ2-5; 13 positions match TRBD2. After removal of 5 bases from V and 8 bases from J, the junction contained 11 bases not matched to a gene. Looked up from germline, CDR1 is SGHAT and CDR2 is FQNNGV. CDR3 length equals 16 residues. The CDR3 reads CASSDELAGGPKTQYF. The CDR3 DNA sequence: TGTGCCAGCAGCGACGAACTAGCGGGGGGGCCGAAAACCCAGTACTTC.

The chain carries TRBV11-2 and TRBJ2-7; 8 nucleotides match TRBD2. The CDR3 extends over 15 amino acids. Looked up from germline, CDR1 is SGHAT and CDR2 is FQNNGV. V lost 2 bases to trimming and J lost 2 bases; unmatched junction nucleotides: 5. The CDR3 DNA reads as TGTGCCAGCAGCTTAAGGCCTAGCGGGCCCTACGAGCAGTACTTC. Encoded protein: CASSLRPSGPYEQYF.

This chain joins TRBV18 and TRBJ2-3; TRBD1 aligns across 7 bases. Germline V gives CDR1 KGHSH, CDR2 LQKENI. V gave up 3 bases and J gave up 1 base; unmatched junction bases: 1. This CDR3 is built from 14 residues. CDR3 sequence reads: CASSPDRGTDTQYF. The CDR3 bases are TGTGCCAGCTCACCTGACAGGGGCACAGATACGCAGTATTTT.

This clone was seen a single time. This chain connects TRBV29-1 to TRBJ2-7; a possible D gene is TRBD1 (6 bases). This CDR3 has 11 residues. CDR1 is SQVTM, CDR2 ANQGSEA, per germline. V was trimmed by 5 bases and J by 9 bases, leaving 14 bases between them. CDR3 in DNA: TGCAGCGTTACAGGGTACGGCGGGCAGTACTTC. Amino acid sequence: CSVTGYGGQYF.

This clone has just one count. The chain couples TRBV15 to TRBJ1-4; TRBD1 aligns across 10 bases. There are 13 residues in the CDR3. Trimming took 3 bases from V and 15 from J; bases not matched to a gene: 7. The germline V gene has CDR1 LNHNV and CDR2 YYDKDF (reference sequence). The CDR3 DNA follows: TGTGCCACCAGCAGGGAGGGGGACAGGGGATTGTTTTTT. Protein: CATSREGDRGLFF.

The genes are TRBV5-6 and TRBJ2-7; possibly TRBD1 for D (6 bases). V was trimmed by 4 bases and J by 2 bases, leaving 16 bases between them. This CDR3 has 15 amino acids. The germline gives CDR1 SGHDT, CDR2 YYEEEE. DNA for the CDR3: TGTGCCAGCAGCCTACTGCTGGGGGCTACCTACGAGCAGTACTTC. This codes for CASSLLLGATYEQYF.

This rearrangement joins TRBV2 to TRBJ1-5, with 9 bases fitting TRBD1. The CDR3 loop spans 14 amino acids. The junction had 5 bases not matched to a gene; V was cut back by 5 bases and J by 6 bases. The germline V gene encodes CDR1 SNHLY and CDR2 FYNNEI. The CDR3 spells CASSQDRGVQPQHF. CDR3 in DNA: TGTGCCAGCAGTCAGGACAGGGGAGTTCAGCCCCAGCATTTT. Together with reference TRBV2 and TRBJ1-5, the CDR3 gives the full variable domain: EPEVTQTPSHQVTQMGQEVILRCVPISNHLYFYWYRQILGQKVEFLVSFYNNEISEKSEIFDDQFSVERPDGSNFTLKIRSTKLEDSAMYFCASSQDRGVQPQHFGDGTRLSIL.

The genes are TRBV30 and TRBJ2-4, with TRBD1 matching 8 bases. Unmatched junction bases numbered 8, after V lost 1 base and J lost 0 bases. CDR1 GTSNPN and CDR2 SVGIG come from the germline V gene (reference sequence). The CDR3 length is 17 residues. The chain's CDR3 is CAWSGPTGVLAKNIQYF. The CDR3 bases are TGTGCCTGGAGTGGACCGACAGGGGTCCTAGCCAAAAACATTCAGTACTTC.

The chain carries TRBV2 and TRBJ2-3; D may be TRBD1 (5 bases). The CDR3 has 14 residues. CDR1 SNHLY and CDR2 FYNNEI come from the germline V gene. V was shortened by 7 bases and J by 6 bases, with 17 bases between the two germline ends. CDR3 in DNA: TGTGCCAGCAACGGACAACCGTCCCCGGATACGCAGTATTTT. It codes for CASNGQPSPDTQYF. Full variable domain (outside the CDR3, taken from reference TRBV2 and TRBJ2-3): EPEVTQTPSHQVTQMGQEVILRCVPISNHLYFYWYRQILGQKVEFLVSFYNNEISEKSEIFDDQFSVERPDGSNFTLKIRSTKLEDSAMYFCASNGQPSPDTQYFGPGTRLTVL.

This chain links TRBV28 with TRBJ2-3; the D gene is possibly TRBD1 (5 bases). The CDR3 is 18 residues long. Germline loops: CDR1 MDHEN, CDR2 SYDVKM. With 3 bases removed from V and 4 bases from J, the gap between germline ends came to 23 bases. The CDR3 sequence: CASSFKRRVWGKADTQYF. The CDR3 region has the DNA TGTGCCAGCAGTTTCAAGCGCAGGGTTTGGGGTAAGGCAGATACGCAGTATTTT.

This chain uses TRBV7-2 with TRBJ2-1; 10 bases align to TRBD2. Germline CDR1 is SGHTA and CDR2 is FQGNSA. V trimming: 1 base; J trimming: 7 bases; junction bases outside the gene matches: 7. The CDR3 is 16 residues long. CDR3 region: CASSLGIAGGRNEQFF. The CDR3 DNA follows: TGTGCCAGCAGCTTAGGTATAGCGGGGGGTAGAAATGAGCAGTTCTTC. Complete variable domain (other parts from reference TRBV7-2 and TRBJ2-1): GAGVSQSPSNKVTEKGKDVELRCDPISGHTALYWYRQSLGQGLEFLIYFQGNSAPDKSGLPSDRFSAERTGGSVSTLTIQRTQQEDSAVYLCASSLGIAGGRNEQFFGPGTRLTVL.

The chain employs TRBV29-1 and TRBJ2-1, with D uncertain. The germline V and J ends were trimmed by 3 bases and 0 bases, with 15 bases remaining between them. CDR3 length: 16 amino acids. Germline V gene sequence: CDR1 SQVTM, CDR2 ANQGSEA. The CDR3 nucleotides read TGCAGCGTTGACCTTACCCCGATTAGCTCCTACAATGAGCAGTTCTTC. This translates into CSVDLTPISSYNEQFF.

The chain recombines TRBV5-8 with TRBJ2-1, with D unresolved. V was shortened by 2 bases and J by 7 bases, with 7 bases between the two germline ends. The CDR3 has 12 amino acids. Germline lookup yields CDR1 SGHTS and CDR2 YDEGEE. CDR3 DNA sequence: TGTGCCAGCAGCTTATATCCGAATGAGCAGTTCTTC. Protein product: CASSLYPNEQFF.

V is TRBV15 and J is TRBJ2-3, with no clear D. The CDR3 is 14 residues long. Germline loops: CDR1 LNHNV, CDR2 YYDKDF (reference sequence). Trimming removed 0 bases from V and 3 bases from J, with 7 bases in between. The CDR3 region is CATSREARTDTQYF. The CDR3 coding sequence is TGTGCCACCAGCAGAGAAGCCAGGACAGATACGCAGTATTTT.

V usage is TRBV4-1 and J usage is TRBJ1-1; possibly TRBD1 for D (5 bases). Trimming removed 7 bases at V and 0 bases at J, with 21 bases between. From germline, CDR1 is MGHRA and CDR2 YSYEKL. The CDR3 is 17 amino acids. The CDR3 loop reads CASTFRFTGGLNTEAFF. The CDR3 DNA reads TGCGCCAGCACCTTTAGATTCACGGGGGGTCTGAACACTGAAGCTTTCTTT.

The chain couples TRBV18 to TRBJ1-5; TRBD1 is a possible D gene (6 bases). The V and J ends lost 1 base and 0 bases respectively, with 19 bases between them. Looked up from germline, CDR1 is KGHSH and CDR2 is LQKENI. The CDR3 is 19 amino acids. The chain's CDR3 is CASSPLEILRTDSNQPQHF. DNA for the CDR3: TGTGCCAGCTCACCACTTGAAATTTTGAGGACAGATAGCAATCAGCCCCAGCATTTT.

A few counts support this clone. The chain links TRBV6-4 to TRBJ2-5; D ambiguous. V was cut by 8 bases and J by 2 bases, with 18 bases left in between. Germline V gene lookup returns CDR1 MRHNA and CDR2 SNTAGT. This CDR3 has 15 amino acids. This CDR3 reads CASSYTERFQETQYF. The CDR3 coding sequence is TGTGCCAGCTCATACACCGAGCGATTTCAAGAGACCCAGTACTTC.

This clone has a handful of counts. V is TRBV7-3 and J is TRBJ2-1, with D possibly TRBD2 on 6 matching bases. CDR3 length: 14 amino acids. V lost 3 bases, J lost 9 bases, and 15 bases lay in between. The V gene's germline CDR1 is SGHTA and CDR2 FQGTGA. The CDR3, as DNA: TGTGCCAGCAGCTTGAGTGGAGGGTTGGGTGAGCAGTTCTTC. Translating it yields CASSLSGGLGEQFF.

The chain employs TRBV7-8 and TRBJ1-4; the match to TRBD1 covers 7 bases. The J segment lost 0 bases and the V segment lost 5 bases, leaving 9 bases of the junction unmatched. The CDR3 is made up of 17 amino acids. Germline loops: CDR1 SGHVS, CDR2 FQNEAQ. The DNA for the CDR3 is TGTGCCAGCAGCGCCCCCTGGGGACAGCCAACTAATGAAAAACTGTTTTTT. It specifies CASSAPWGQPTNEKLFF.

CDR3 residues: CASSPSPSGTPSGYTF. CDR3 DNA sequence: TGTGCCAGCAGCCCGTCCCCTTCCGGGACACCCTCGGGCTACACCTTC. The chain employs TRBV5-6 and TRBJ1-2, with D possibly matching TRBD1 (6 bases). From germline, CDR1 is SGHDT and CDR2 YYEEEE. The ends were cut back, 4 bases at V and 8 bases at J, with 24 bases in the middle. This CDR3 is 16 amino acids long.

The chain recombines TRBV7-2 with TRBJ2-1; the match to TRBD1 covers 8 bases. The V gene's germline CDR1 is SGHTA and CDR2 FQGNSA. Trimming removed 8 bases from V and 7 bases from J; junction bases left unmatched: 13. The CDR3 contains 15 residues. CDR3 sequence: CASQDRVGVWNEQFF. The CDR3 coding sequence is TGTGCCAGCCAGGACAGGGTCGGGGTGTGGAATGAGCAGTTCTTC.

V gene TRBV18 combines with J gene TRBJ2-4; 7 nucleotides line up with TRBD1. In germline, CDR1 is KGHSH, CDR2 LQKENI. The CDR3 length is 16 residues. V shed 2 bases and J 5 bases; nucleotides not matched to a gene: 9. CDR3 loop: CASSPNEFGTENIQYF. Written as DNA, the CDR3 is TGTGCCAGCTCACCAAACGAGTTTGGGACAGAAAACATTCAGTACTTC.

J is TRBJ2-3 and V is TRBV9, with 15 bases fitting TRBD2. V lost 0 bases, J lost 7 bases, and 3 bases stayed unmatched. CDR1 SGDLS and CDR2 YYNGEE come from the germline V gene. This CDR3 spans 16 amino acids. The chain's CDR3 is CASSVGTSGGGYTQYF. The CDR3 nucleotides are TGTGCCAGCAGCGTAGGGACTAGCGGGGGGGGATATACGCAGTATTTT.

This rearrangement joins TRBV7-3 to TRBJ2-3; tentative D call: TRBD2 (7 bases). The CDR3 contains 14 residues. CDR1 and CDR2 (germline): SGHTA, FQGTGA. V lost 5 bases and J lost 0, with 9 bases in between. The CDR3 spells CASSRGGSTDTQYF. The CDR3 bases are TGTGCCAGCAGCAGGGGGGGTAGCACAGATACGCAGTATTTT. Looking up the rest from reference TRBV7-3 and TRBJ2-3 gives the full variable domain: GAGVSQTPSNKVTEKGKYVELRCDPISGHTALYWYRQSLGQGPEFLIYFQGTGAADDSGLPNDRFFAVRPEGSVSTLKIQRTERGDSAVYLCASSRGGSTDTQYFGPGTRLTVL.